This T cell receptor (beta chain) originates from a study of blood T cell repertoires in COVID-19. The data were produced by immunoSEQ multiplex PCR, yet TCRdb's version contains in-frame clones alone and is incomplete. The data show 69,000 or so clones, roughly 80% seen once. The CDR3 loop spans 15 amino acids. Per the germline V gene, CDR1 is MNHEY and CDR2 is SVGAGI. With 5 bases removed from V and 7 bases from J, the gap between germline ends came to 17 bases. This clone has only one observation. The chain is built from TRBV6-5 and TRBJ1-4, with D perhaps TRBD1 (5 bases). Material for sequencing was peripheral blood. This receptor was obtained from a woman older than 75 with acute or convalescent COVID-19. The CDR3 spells CASSNGGGWSEKLFF. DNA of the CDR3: TGTGCCAGCAGTAACGGGGGGGGTTGGAGTGAAAAACTGTTTTTT.